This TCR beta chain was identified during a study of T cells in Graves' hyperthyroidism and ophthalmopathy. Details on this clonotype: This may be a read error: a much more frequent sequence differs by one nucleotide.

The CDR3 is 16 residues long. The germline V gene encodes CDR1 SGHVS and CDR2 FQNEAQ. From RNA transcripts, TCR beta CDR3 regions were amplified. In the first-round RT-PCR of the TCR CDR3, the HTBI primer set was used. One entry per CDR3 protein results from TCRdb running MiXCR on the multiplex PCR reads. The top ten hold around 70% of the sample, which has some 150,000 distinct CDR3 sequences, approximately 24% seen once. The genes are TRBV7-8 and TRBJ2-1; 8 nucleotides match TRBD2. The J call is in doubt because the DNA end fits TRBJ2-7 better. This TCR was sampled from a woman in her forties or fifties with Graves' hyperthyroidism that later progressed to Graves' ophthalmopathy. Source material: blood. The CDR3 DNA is TGTGCCAGCAGCCCGACGGGGACTAGACCCTACAATGAGCAGTACTTC. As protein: CASSPTGTRPYNEQYF.